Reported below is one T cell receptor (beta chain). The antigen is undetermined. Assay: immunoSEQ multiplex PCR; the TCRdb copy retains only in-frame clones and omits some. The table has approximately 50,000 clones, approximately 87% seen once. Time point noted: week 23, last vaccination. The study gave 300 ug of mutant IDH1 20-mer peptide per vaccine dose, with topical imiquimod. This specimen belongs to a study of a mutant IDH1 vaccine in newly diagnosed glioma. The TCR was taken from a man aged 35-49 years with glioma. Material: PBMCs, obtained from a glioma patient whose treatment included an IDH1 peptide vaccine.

In DNA, the CDR3 is TGCGCCAGCAGCTTAGGAGGGGGCGGCACAGATACGCAGTATTTT. Its protein product is CASSLGGGGTDTQYF. The rearrangement uses TRBV5-1 and TRBJ2-3; D may be TRBD1 (7 bases). Trimming removed 2 bases from V and 1 base from J, with 11 bases in between. Germline V gives CDR1 SGHRS, CDR2 YFSETQ. This CDR3 is 15 amino acids long.